One and the same sample provided the 25 T cell receptor beta chains below, sequenced in a study of Ad26.COV2.S vaccination and SARS-CoV-2 variants. Treatment reported: roughly 20 received Ad26.COV2.S at low or high dose, single or two shots; 5 received placebo; per-sample allocation not given. It was on day 63 after the first vaccine or placebo injection that samples were taken. The data were produced by immunoSEQ multiplex PCR, yet TCRdb's version contains in-frame clones alone and is incomplete. This table holds a few hundred thousand clones, about 92% found once. This sample comprised peripheral blood, obtained in a trial of Ad26.COV2.S vaccine versus placebo. The origin of the receptors is a person aged 18-65 years who received the Ad26.COV2.S COVID-19 vaccine or a placebo.

This chain joins TRBV4-3 and TRBJ2-3, with 14 bases aligning to TRBD2. Germline V gene data show CDR1 as LGHNA and CDR2 as YSLEER. This CDR3 contains 17 residues. J gave up 5 bases and V 1 base, and 5 bases lay outside the gene matches. The CDR3: CASSQAGLAGEGDTQYF. CDR3 bases: TGCGCCAGCAGCCAAGCGGGACTAGCGGGAGAAGGAGATACGCAGTATTTT.

The gene calls are TRBV9 and TRBJ2-3; D call uncertain. CDR3 size: 13 residues. Trimming removed 4 bases from V and 7 bases from J, with 13 bases in between. Germline V gene lookup returns CDR1 SGDLS and CDR2 YYNGEE. CDR3 sequence (DNA): TGTGCCAGCAGCCCCCAGACCGCCTATACGCAGTATTTT. Translated, it gives CASSPQTAYTQYF.

The J gene is TRBJ1-2, the V gene TRBV5-6; D is undetermined. This CDR3 has 14 residues. The V end was cut by 4 bases, the J end by 8 bases, with 18 bases between. The germline V gene encodes CDR1 SGHDT and CDR2 YYEEEE. DNA of the CDR3: TGTGCCAGCAGCCAATACGGCGCGTTGGGGGGCTACACCTTC. Translation gives CASSQYGALGGYTF.

As concerns this clone: The sample has other DNA sequences that encode this CDR3 too. The chain combines TRBV7-9 with TRBJ2-5; D is unclear. Trimming took 2 bases from V and 2 from J, leaving 6 bases between them. The length of the CDR3 is 13 residues. The germline gives CDR1 SEHNR, CDR2 FQNEAQ (reference sequence). CDR3 sequence reads: CASSLQPQETQYF. CDR3 sequence (DNA): TGTGCCAGCAGCTTACAACCACAAGAGACCCAGTACTTC.

The chain uses TRBV5-1 and TRBJ2-2, with D unclear. V lost 4 bases and J lost 0, with 13 bases in between. CDR3 length: 16 residues. Germline-derived CDR1 and CDR2 are SGHRS and YFSETQ. DNA of the CDR3: TGCGCCAGCAGCCCATATCAGCCCGCGAACACCGGGGAGCTGTTTTTT. Protein: CASSPYQPANTGELFF. Using reference TRBV5-1 and TRBJ2-2 for the parts outside the CDR3, the full variable domain is KAGVTQTPRYLIKTRGQQVTLSCSPISGHRSVSWYQQTPGQGLQFLFEYFSETQRNKGNFPGRFSGRQFSNSRSEMNVSTLELGDSALYLCASSPYQPANTGELFFGEGSRLTVL.

The chain joins TRBV14 to TRBJ2-1, with TRBD2 matching 12 bases. The ends lost 2 bases at V and 4 bases at J; junction bases unmatched: 9. Germline CDR1 SGHDN, CDR2 FVKESK. The CDR3 length is 18 residues. This chain's CDR3 is CASSQPPFTSGRYNEQFF. CDR3 nucleotides: TGTGCCAGCAGCCAACCCCCCTTCACTAGCGGGAGGTACAATGAGCAGTTCTTC.

The chain's CDR3 is CASSLFLAGGLGELFF. The CDR3, as DNA: TGTGCCAGCAGTTTATTTCTAGCGGGAGGTCTCGGGGAGCTGTTTTTT. This chain uses TRBV27 with TRBJ2-2; TRBD2 matches at 11 bases. CDR3 length: 16 amino acids. Germline-derived CDR1 and CDR2 are MNHEY and SMNVEV (reference sequence). With 1 base clipped from V and 7 bases from J, the junction kept 5 bases outside the gene matches.

The gene calls are TRBV5-6 and TRBJ2-7; TRBD2 aligns across 8 bases. CDR3 length: 14 amino acids. V was pared by 1 base and J by 3 bases, with 3 bases of the junction left unmatched. Germline values: CDR1 SGHDT, CDR2 YYEEEE. CDR3 protein: CASSLSSGDYEQYF. The CDR3 DNA follows: TGTGCCAGCAGCTTGAGTAGCGGGGACTACGAGCAGTACTTC.

The CDR3 protein is CASSQAIGQGRETQYF. The CDR3 bases are TGTGCCAGCAGCCAAGCCATTGGACAGGGCCGCGAGACCCAGTACTTC. The chain carries TRBV3-1 (or the pseudogene TRBV3-2) and TRBJ2-5; TRBD1 matches at 8 bases. CDR1 and CDR2 from the germline V gene are LGHDT and YNNKEL (reference sequence). This CDR3 has 16 residues. V was pared by 1 base and J by 5 bases, with 9 bases of the junction left unmatched.

The table lists this clone with a count of one. V is TRBV28 and J is TRBJ2-3; TRBD2 matches 16 bases. Germline V gene sequence: CDR1 MDHEN, CDR2 SYDVKM. V was pared by 5 bases and J by 5 bases, with 13 bases of the junction left unmatched. The CDR3 contains 19 residues. CDR3 sequence reads: CASSPTGTSGGDAGDTQYF. The CDR3 DNA reads TGTGCCAGCAGTCCAACAGGGACTAGCGGGGGGGACGCGGGAGATACGCAGTATTTT.

This clone was observed a single time. This sequence joins TRBV13 and TRBJ2-1; possibly TRBD2 for D (6 bases). With 6 bases removed from V and 0 bases from J, the gap between germline ends came to 12 bases. Per germline, CDR1 PRHDT and CDR2 FYEKMQ (reference sequence). The CDR3 consists of 15 residues. CDR3 loop: CASSPSANSYNEQFF. The CDR3, as DNA: TGTGCCAGCAGTCCTAGCGCGAACTCCTACAATGAGCAGTTCTTC. Combining the CDR3 with reference TRBV13 and TRBJ2-1 gives the whole variable domain AAGVIQSPRHLIKEKRETATLKCYPIPRHDTVYWYQQGPGQDPQFLISFYEKMQSDKGSIPDRFSAQQFSDYHSELNMSSLELGDSALYFCASSPSANSYNEQFFGPGTRLTVL.

The chain joins TRBV10-2 to TRBJ1-1; 8 bases are a match to TRBD1. The V gene's germline CDR1 is WSHSY and CDR2 SAAADI. The length of the CDR3 is 12 residues. V lost 10 bases to trimming and J lost 6 bases; unmatched junction nucleotides: 7. The CDR3 reads CATSTGEAEAFF. CDR3 DNA sequence: TGCGCCACCTCGACAGGGGAGGCTGAAGCTTTCTTT.

V and J are TRBV28 and TRBJ1-4; no reliable D call. This CDR3 has 15 residues. Germline V gene sequence: CDR1 MDHEN, CDR2 SYDVKM. Trimming removed 5 bases from V and 0 bases from J, with 10 bases in between. The CDR3 sequence is CASSLDASTNEKLFF. DNA of the CDR3: TGTGCCAGCAGTCTCGACGCCTCAACTAATGAAAAACTGTTTTTT.

This chain uses TRBV7-3 with TRBJ2-7; 12 positions agree with TRBD2. The trim removed 2 bases at V and 3 bases at J, leaving 11 bases unmatched. CDR3 size: 18 residues. From germline, CDR1 is SGHTA and CDR2 FQGTGA. The CDR3 sequence is CASSLVASGTSGRYEQYF. The CDR3 nucleotides read TGTGCCAGCAGCTTAGTGGCCTCCGGGACTAGCGGGCGCTACGAGCAGTACTTC.

CDR3 region: CASSLMKAAGQETQYF. CDR3 DNA: TGTGCCAGCAGCTTAATGAAGGCGGCGGGCCAAGAGACCCAGTACTTC. The rearrangement links TRBV7-8 to TRBJ2-5; a weak D match, TRBD2 (5 bases). CDR1 and CDR2 from the germline V gene are SGHVS and FQNEAQ. Trimming left V 2 bases short and J 1 base short, with 14 bases between. The CDR3 length is 16 residues.

The CDR3 nucleotides are TGTGCCAGCAGCCAAGTGGGAGCTACCGGGGAGCTGTTTTTT. It yields the protein CASSQVGATGELFF. This chain joins TRBV3-1 (or the pseudogene TRBV3-2) and TRBJ2-2; D is perhaps TRBD2 (5 bases). V lost 1 base, J lost 5 bases, and 8 bases lay in between. The germline gives CDR1 LGHDT, CDR2 YNNKEL (reference sequence). CDR3 length: 14 amino acids.

The rearrangement joins TRBV28 to TRBJ2-3, with D unresolved. The CDR3 contains 11 residues. Germline CDR1 is MDHEN and CDR2 is SYDVKM. The ends were cut back, 9 bases at V and 4 bases at J, with 8 bases in the middle. The CDR3 spells CASRTADTQYF. In DNA form, the CDR3 reads TGTGCCAGTAGAACCGCAGATACGCAGTATTTT.

The J gene is TRBJ1-4, the V gene TRBV30; no clear D. CDR3 length equals 14 residues. From germline, CDR1 is GTSNPN and CDR2 SVGIG (reference sequence). The V gene lost 0 bases and the J gene lost 5 bases, with 10 bases spanning the gap. The CDR3: CAWSVQGTNEKLFF. In DNA form, the CDR3 reads TGTGCCTGGAGTGTACAAGGTACAAATGAAAAACTGTTTTTT.

The chain recombines TRBV2 with TRBJ1-3; D not resolved. V was pared by 7 bases and J by 8 bases, with 12 bases between. CDR1 and CDR2 (germline): SNHLY, FYNNEI. CDR3 length: 12 amino acids. The CDR3 DNA reads TGTGCCAGCAACTCAGACGAGGACACCATATATTTT. As protein: CASNSDEDTIYF.

The gene calls are TRBV18 and TRBJ2-3; D is ambiguous. The CDR3 length is 16 residues. Germline V gene sequence: CDR1 KGHSH, CDR2 LQKENI. Between the trimmed V and J ends, which lost 2 bases and 2 bases, there was a span of 14 bases. The CDR3 sequence: CASSPIRQTHTDTQYF. As DNA, the CDR3 is TGTGCCAGCTCACCAATACGACAAACTCACACAGATACGCAGTATTTT.

The chain joins TRBV4-1 to TRBJ2-1, with D tentatively TRBD2 (5 bases). Trimming left V 1 base short and J 4 bases short, with 14 bases between. Germline assignment: CDR1 MGHRA and CDR2 YSYEKL. This CDR3 spans 16 amino acids. DNA of the CDR3: TGCGCCAGCAGCCAAGTGGAGGTAGCGCGATACAATGAGCAGTTCTTC. Its protein product is CASSQVEVARYNEQFF.

V is TRBV29-1 and J is TRBJ1-1; maybe TRBD1 (6 bases). Germline assignment: CDR1 SQVTM and CDR2 ANQGSEA. CDR3 length: 14 residues. V shed 4 bases and J shed 2 bases, with 14 bases lying between them. CDR3 DNA: TGCAGCGTTGTGGGGGGCGCTCGAAACACTGAAGCTTTCTTT. The encoded protein is CSVVGGARNTEAFF.

The V call is TRBV24-1, the J call TRBJ1-2; unclear D gene. Germline V CDR1 and CDR2: KGHDR, SFDVKD. V lost 5 bases, J lost 2 bases, and 11 bases lay in between. The CDR3 consists of 14 residues. The CDR3 spells CATSAVGRNYGYTF. The DNA of the CDR3 is TGTGCCACCAGTGCAGTGGGCAGAAACTATGGCTACACCTTC.

The rearrangement uses TRBV27 and TRBJ2-7; TRBD1 agrees at 9 bases. After removal of 3 bases from V and 9 bases from J, the junction contained 18 bases not matched to a gene. The CDR3 contains 17 residues. Germline V gene sequence: CDR1 MNHEY, CDR2 SMNVEV (reference sequence). CDR3: CASSFLTGTGLLMLQYF. CDR3 DNA: TGTGCCAGCAGTTTCCTCACCGGGACAGGGCTATTAATGTTGCAGTACTTC.

V usage is TRBV7-9 and J usage is TRBJ2-1; D is perhaps TRBD2 (5 bases). Germline V lookup: CDR1 SEHNR, CDR2 FQNEAQ (reference sequence). Trimming removed 5 bases at V and 0 bases at J, with 14 bases between. This CDR3 region has 16 residues. This CDR3 is CASSPRIASSYNEQFF. CDR3 in DNA: TGTGCCAGCAGCCCCCGGATAGCGAGCTCCTACAATGAGCAGTTCTTC.